The 8 T cell receptor beta chains below all came from one sample that was sequenced in a study of blood T cells in healthy people across ages. Through a sample-barcoded 5' primer and a J-beta primer mix, a second PCR was run for 7 to 11 cycles. TCRdb used MiXCR to reprocess the 5' RACE reads, holding one entry per CDR3 protein. Of hundreds of thousands of distinct CDR3 sequences in the sample, roughly 25% are singletons; the top ten hold more than 8.5%. These data were also filed under a second study, of T cells of mothers and their children.

The source material was blood. Receptor source: a boy younger than 18 in good health.

Remarks on this clonotype: The germline gene is not matched at one end of the junction; a read error may be the cause. The chain couples TRBV20-1 to TRBJ1-2; 10 positions match TRBD1. Germline V gene lookup returns CDR1 DFQATT and CDR2 SNEGSKA (reference sequence). This CDR3 spans 14 amino acids. Written as DNA, the CDR3 is TGCGGTGCTGTCGGGACAGGGGCTAACTATGGCTACACCTTC. Translating gives CGAVGTGANYGYTF.

This clonotype showed up just a few times. This rearrangement joins TRBV3-1 to TRBJ2-5, with D maybe TRBD2 (6 bases). Judging by the DNA end, TRBJ2-1 fits better; the J call may be wrong. This CDR3 has 16 amino acids. The germline V gene has CDR1 LGHDT and CDR2 YNNKEL (reference sequence). CDR3 sequence reads: CASSQSGGMVYNEQFF. As DNA, the CDR3 is TGTGCCAGCAGCCAATCTGGCGGGATGGTCTACAATGAGCAGTTCTTC.

The J gene is TRBJ2-7, the V gene TRBV28; 7 nucleotides match TRBD1. This CDR3 contains 14 residues. Germline V gives CDR1 MDHEN, CDR2 SYDVKM. J lost 3 bases, V lost 6 bases, and 8 bases had no gene match. The CDR3 DNA reads TGTGCCAGCAGACCCTGGGGGACAGTCTACGAGCAGTACTTC. Translation: CASRPWGTVYEQYF.

The chain couples TRBV4-2 to TRBJ2-1, with 8 bases fitting TRBD2. V trimming: 0 bases; J trimming: 6 bases; junction bases outside the gene matches: 10. The V gene's germline CDR1 is LGHNA and CDR2 YNFKEQ. The CDR3 has 17 amino acids. The CDR3 spells CASSQDRVSGSGNEQFF. In DNA, the CDR3 is TGTGCCAGCAGCCAAGATAGGGTAAGCGGGAGCGGCAATGAGCAGTTCTTC.

This chain uses TRBV11-2 with TRBJ2-1; 8 nucleotides agree with TRBD2. Germline V gene lookup returns CDR1 SGHAT and CDR2 FQNNGV. This CDR3 has 15 residues. The ends lost 3 bases at V and 5 bases at J; junction bases unmatched: 6. The CDR3 loop reads CASSLREVLHNEQFF. The CDR3 DNA reads TGTGCCAGCAGCTTGCGGGAGGTTCTACACAATGAGCAGTTCTTC.

This clonotype was seen only a few times. The chain carries TRBV20-1 and TRBJ2-7; TRBD2 matches 7 bases. The length of the CDR3 is 13 residues. CDR1 and CDR2 from the germline V gene are DFQATT and SNEGSKA (reference sequence). The trim removed 6 bases at V and 4 bases at J, leaving 9 bases unmatched. As DNA, the CDR3 is TGCAGTGCCCCGGTCGGGACTAAATACGAGCAGTACTTC. It yields the protein CSAPVGTKYEQYF.

V is TRBV7-6 and J is TRBJ1-4; a possible D gene is TRBD1 (6 bases). V was trimmed by 5 bases and J by 7 bases, leaving 8 bases between them. This CDR3 spans 12 amino acids. From germline, CDR1 is SGHVS and CDR2 FNYEAQ. CDR3 in amino acids: CASSPDSEKLFF. The CDR3 DNA reads TGTGCCAGCAGCCCGGACAGTGAAAAACTGTTTTTT.

The rearrangement links TRBV10-2 to TRBJ2-3, with 10 bases fitting TRBD2. This CDR3 is 18 amino acids long. Losses at the gene ends were 6 bases for V and 2 bases for J; bases not matched to a gene: 14. CDR1 and CDR2 (germline): WSHSY, SAAADI. This CDR3 reads CASRGVAGGGRNTDTQYF. DNA of the CDR3: TGCGCCAGCAGAGGAGTAGCGGGAGGAGGAAGGAACACAGATACGCAGTATTTT.